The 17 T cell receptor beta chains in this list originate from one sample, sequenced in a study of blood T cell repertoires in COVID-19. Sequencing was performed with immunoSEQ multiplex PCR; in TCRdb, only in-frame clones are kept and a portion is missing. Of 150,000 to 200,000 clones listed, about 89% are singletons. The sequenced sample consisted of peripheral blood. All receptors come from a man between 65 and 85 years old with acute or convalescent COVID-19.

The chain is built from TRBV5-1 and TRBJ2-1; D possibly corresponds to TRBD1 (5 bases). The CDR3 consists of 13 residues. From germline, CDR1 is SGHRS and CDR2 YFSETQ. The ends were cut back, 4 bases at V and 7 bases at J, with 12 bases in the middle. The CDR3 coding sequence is TGCGCCAGCAGCCTGGACATCGTTAATGAGCAGTTCTTC. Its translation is CASSLDIVNEQFF.

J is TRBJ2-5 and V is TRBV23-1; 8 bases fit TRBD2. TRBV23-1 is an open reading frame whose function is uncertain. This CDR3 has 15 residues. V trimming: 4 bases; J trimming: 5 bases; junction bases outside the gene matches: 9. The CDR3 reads CASSRPREGRETQYF. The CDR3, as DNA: TGCGCCAGCAGTCGCCCCCGGGAGGGGCGGGAGACCCAGTACTTC.

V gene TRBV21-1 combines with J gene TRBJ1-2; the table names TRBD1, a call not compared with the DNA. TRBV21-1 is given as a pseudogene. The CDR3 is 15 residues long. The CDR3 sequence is CASTQGAMLDYGYTF. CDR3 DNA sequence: TGTGCCAGCACCCAGGGGGCGATGCTGGACTATGGCTACACCTTC.

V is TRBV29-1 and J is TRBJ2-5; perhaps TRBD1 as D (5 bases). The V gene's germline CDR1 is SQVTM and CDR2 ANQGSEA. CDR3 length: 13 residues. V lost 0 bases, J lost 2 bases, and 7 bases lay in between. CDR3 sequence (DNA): TGCAGCGTTGAAGACGACAGACAAGAGACCCAGTACTTC. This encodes CSVEDDRQETQYF.

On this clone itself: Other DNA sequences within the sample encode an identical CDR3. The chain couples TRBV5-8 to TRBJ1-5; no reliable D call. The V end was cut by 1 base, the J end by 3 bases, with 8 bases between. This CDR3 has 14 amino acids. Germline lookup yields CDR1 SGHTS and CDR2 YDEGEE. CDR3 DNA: TGTGCCAGCAGCTTGTCCGGGGACAATCAGCCCCAGCATTTT. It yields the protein CASSLSGDNQPQHF.

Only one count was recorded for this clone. The CDR3 loop reads CSVRLGYEQYF. CDR3 sequence (DNA): TGCAGTGTCAGACTCGGATACGAGCAGTACTTC. The chain uses TRBV20-1 and TRBJ2-7; D is undetermined. The germline gives CDR1 DFQATT, CDR2 SNEGSKA (reference sequence). The length of the CDR3 is 11 residues. Trimming pared 7 bases from V and 4 bases from J, leaving 11 bases between.

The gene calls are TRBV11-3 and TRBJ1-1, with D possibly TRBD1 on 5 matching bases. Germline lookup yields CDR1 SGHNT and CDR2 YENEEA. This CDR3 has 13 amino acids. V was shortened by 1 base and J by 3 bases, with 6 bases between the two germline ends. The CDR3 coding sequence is TGTGCCAGCAGCTTAGGACAGCACACTGAAGCTTTCTTT. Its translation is CASSLGQHTEAFF.

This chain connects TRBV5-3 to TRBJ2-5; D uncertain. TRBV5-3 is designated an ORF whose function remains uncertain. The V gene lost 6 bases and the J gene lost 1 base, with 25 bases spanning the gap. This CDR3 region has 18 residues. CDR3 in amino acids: CARTGCGRPVFFQETQYF. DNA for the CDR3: TGTGCCAGAACGGGTTGCGGAAGGCCTGTGTTTTTCCAAGAGACCCAGTACTTC.

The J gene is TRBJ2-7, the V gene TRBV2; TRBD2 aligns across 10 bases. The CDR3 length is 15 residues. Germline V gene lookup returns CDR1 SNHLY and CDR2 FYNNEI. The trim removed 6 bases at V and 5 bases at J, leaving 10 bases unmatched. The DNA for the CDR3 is TGTGCCAGCAGCCTCTGGGGACTAGCGTCCCACGAGCAGTACTTC. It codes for CASSLWGLASHEQYF.

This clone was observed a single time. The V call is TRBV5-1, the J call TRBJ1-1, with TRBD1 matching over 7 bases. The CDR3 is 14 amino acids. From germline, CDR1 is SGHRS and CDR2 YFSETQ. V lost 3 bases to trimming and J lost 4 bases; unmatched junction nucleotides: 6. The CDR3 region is CASSSLTGSTEAFF. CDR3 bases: TGCGCCAGCAGCTCGCTGACAGGGTCCACTGAAGCTTTCTTT. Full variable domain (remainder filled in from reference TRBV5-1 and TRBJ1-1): KAGVTQTPRYLIKTRGQQVTLSCSPISGHRSVSWYQQTPGQGLQFLFEYFSETQRNKGNFPGRFSGRQFSNSRSEMNVSTLELGDSALYLCASSSLTGSTEAFFGQGTRLTVV.

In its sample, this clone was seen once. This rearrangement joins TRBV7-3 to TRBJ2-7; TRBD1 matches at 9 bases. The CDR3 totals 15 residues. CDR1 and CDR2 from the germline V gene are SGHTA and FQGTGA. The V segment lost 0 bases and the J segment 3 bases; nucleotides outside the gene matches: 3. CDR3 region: CASSLTGQGIYEQYF. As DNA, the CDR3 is TGTGCCAGCAGCTTAACGGGACAGGGCATCTACGAGCAGTACTTC.

CDR3 bases: TGCGCCAGCAGCTCCATGAGCGGTCCTACCACGACAGATACGCAGTATTTT. Its protein is CASSSMSGPTTTDTQYF. The chain uses TRBV5-1 and TRBJ2-3; the D gene is possibly TRBD2 (5 bases). CDR3 size: 17 residues. V lost 3 bases to trimming and J lost 3 bases, with 20 bases between them. CDR1 and CDR2 from the germline V gene are SGHRS and YFSETQ.

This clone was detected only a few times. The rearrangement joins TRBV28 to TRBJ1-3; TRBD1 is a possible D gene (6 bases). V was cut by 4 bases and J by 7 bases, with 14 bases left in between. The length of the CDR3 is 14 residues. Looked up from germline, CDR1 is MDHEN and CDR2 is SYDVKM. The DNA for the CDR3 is TGTGCCAGCAGTTCTGCAGGGGCGGGTAACACCATATATTTT. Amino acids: CASSSAGAGNTIYF.

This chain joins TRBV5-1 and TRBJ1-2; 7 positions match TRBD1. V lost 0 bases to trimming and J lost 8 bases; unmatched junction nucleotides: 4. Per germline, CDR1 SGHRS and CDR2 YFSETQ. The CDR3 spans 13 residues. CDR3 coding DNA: TGCGCCAGCAGCTTGGAGGGGGCGGGAGGCTACACCTTC. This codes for CASSLEGAGGYTF.

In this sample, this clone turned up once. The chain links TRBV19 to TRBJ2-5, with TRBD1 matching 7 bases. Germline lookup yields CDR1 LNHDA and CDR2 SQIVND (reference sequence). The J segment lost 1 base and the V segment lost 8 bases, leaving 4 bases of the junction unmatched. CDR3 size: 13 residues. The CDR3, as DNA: TGTGCCAGTTACGACAGGGTCCAAGAGACCCAGTACTTC. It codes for CASYDRVQETQYF.

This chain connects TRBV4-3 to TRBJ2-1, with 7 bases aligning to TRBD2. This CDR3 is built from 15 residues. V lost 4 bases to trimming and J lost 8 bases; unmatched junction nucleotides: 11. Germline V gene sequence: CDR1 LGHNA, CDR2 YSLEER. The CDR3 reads CASSPMAGEQDEQFF. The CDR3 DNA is TGCGCCAGCAGCCCAATGGCGGGGGAGCAGGATGAGCAGTTCTTC.

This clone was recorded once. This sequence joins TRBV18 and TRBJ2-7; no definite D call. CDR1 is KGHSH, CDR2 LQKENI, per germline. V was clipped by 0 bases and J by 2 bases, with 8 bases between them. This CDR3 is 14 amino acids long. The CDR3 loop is CASSPPRLPYEQYF. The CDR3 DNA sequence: TGTGCCAGCTCACCACCTCGGTTACCCTACGAGCAGTACTTC.